These 22 T cell receptor beta chains came from one sample sequenced in a study of Tregs in tolerant kidney transplant recipients. The protocol was immunoSEQ multiplex PCR, while the TCRdb copy is restricted to in-frame clones and leaves out a portion. The sample has about 94,000 clones, approximately 94% seen once. The sequencing used CD4+ T cells from blood, collected before the transplant. Receptors originate from a human donor who received a combined kidney and bone marrow transplant.

The J gene is TRBJ2-5, the V gene TRBV19; D is undetermined. CDR3 length equals 13 residues. Trimming removed 7 bases at V and 3 bases at J, with 12 bases between. The germline V gene has CDR1 LNHDA and CDR2 SQIVND (reference sequence). CDR3 sequence: CASTTLHKETQYF. CDR3 DNA sequence: TGTGCCAGTACCACCTTACATAAAGAGACCCAGTACTTC.

The chain uses TRBV28 and TRBJ1-6; D is perhaps TRBD1 (5 bases). Trimming cost V 8 bases and J 8 bases, with 10 bases left between them. This CDR3 has 12 residues. Germline lookup yields CDR1 MDHEN and CDR2 SYDVKM. The CDR3 loop reads CASGGSHSPLHF. CDR3 in DNA: TGTGCCAGCGGGGGGTCTCATTCACCCCTCCACTTT. The full variable domain, completed using reference TRBV28 and TRBJ1-6, is DVKVTQSSRYLVKRTGEKVFLECVQDMDHENMFWYRQDPGLGLRLIYFSYDVKMKEKGDIPEGYSVSREKKERFSLILESASTNQTSMYLCASGGSHSPLHFGNGTRLTVT.

This clone was seen only once. The CDR3 reads CASSVVGVGETQYF. CDR3 nucleotide sequence: TGTGCCAGCAGCGTAGTAGGGGTCGGAGAGACCCAGTACTTC. The chain joins TRBV9 to TRBJ2-5; D is perhaps TRBD1 (5 bases). Germline V CDR1 and CDR2: SGDLS, YYNGEE. The ends were cut back, 0 bases at V and 4 bases at J, with 10 bases in the middle. CDR3 length: 14 amino acids.

The chain uses TRBV15 and TRBJ2-5; 7 nucleotides align to TRBD2. The CDR3 has 15 residues. J lost 4 bases, V lost 0 bases, and 5 bases had no gene match. Germline V gives CDR1 LNHNV, CDR2 YYDKDF (reference sequence). CDR3 nucleotide sequence: TGTGCCACCAGCAGAGACGGGGGGTCGGCAGAGACCCAGTACTTC. Residues: CATSRDGGSAETQYF.

J is TRBJ2-2 and V is TRBV19, with D unclear. The CDR3 loop spans 14 amino acids. The V and J ends lost 6 bases and 2 bases respectively, with 10 bases between them. Germline CDR1 is LNHDA and CDR2 is SQIVND (reference sequence). This CDR3 reads CASRRQTNTGELFF. The CDR3 bases are TGTGCCAGTAGGAGGCAGACTAACACCGGGGAGCTGTTTTTT.

The chain combines TRBV11-1 with TRBJ1-1; 9 bases are shared with TRBD1. The V segment lost 5 bases and the J segment 1 base; nucleotides outside the gene matches: 8. CDR1 SGHAT and CDR2 FQDESV come from the germline V gene (reference sequence). The CDR3 covers 16 residues. This CDR3 is CASSPIGQGKNTEAFF. CDR3 in DNA: TGTGCCAGCAGCCCAATCGGACAGGGGAAGAACACTGAAGCTTTCTTT.

V usage is TRBV11-2 and J usage is TRBJ1-1; D is unclear. The V gene's germline CDR1 is SGHAT and CDR2 FQNNGV. The V end lost 0 bases, the J end lost 3 bases, and 8 bases lay between the germline ends. The CDR3 consists of 14 residues. CDR3 sequence (DNA): TGTGCCAGCAGCTTAGATTCCGGGTACACTGAAGCTTTCTTT. Amino acid sequence: CASSLDSGYTEAFF.

The chain uses TRBV5-1 and TRBJ1-2; D unclear. Germline lookup yields CDR1 SGHRS and CDR2 YFSETQ. Deletions cut 1 base from V and 4 bases from J, with 23 bases between. This CDR3 region has 18 residues. The DNA for the CDR3 is TGCGCCAGCAGCTTGCGGGGTCAGTCGTCCTTACTTACCTATGGCTACACCTTC. Protein product: CASSLRGQSSLLTYGYTF.

V and J are TRBV2 and TRBJ2-5; tentatively, D is TRBD2 (6 bases). Germline V gene data show CDR1 as SNHLY and CDR2 as FYNNEI. There are 16 residues in the CDR3. The V gene lost 1 base and the J gene lost 3 bases, with 15 bases spanning the gap. DNA for the CDR3: TGTGCCAGCAGTGAAGGGCTTGCTAGCGCGAAAGAGACCCAGTACTTC. Protein sequence: CASSEGLASAKETQYF.

The chain recombines TRBV4-3 with TRBJ2-3, with 12 bases aligning to TRBD2. From germline, CDR1 is LGHNA and CDR2 YSLEER. CDR3 length equals 19 residues. Germline trimming cut 2 bases from V and 2 bases from J; bases unmatched to any gene: 11. The CDR3 spells CASSQFLTSGGQDTDTQYF. The CDR3 DNA follows: TGCGCCAGCAGCCAATTTCTGACTAGCGGGGGTCAAGACACAGATACGCAGTATTTT.

The chain joins TRBV7-8 to TRBJ2-2, with a weak D call TRBD2 (5 bases). Trimming shortened V by 6 bases and J by 2 bases, and 13 bases separated the two germline ends. The germline gives CDR1 SGHVS, CDR2 FQNEAQ. CDR3 length: 15 residues. The CDR3 nucleotides read TGTGCCAGCAGTCCCCGGCGGGTCAACACCGGGGAGCTGTTTTTT. Residues: CASSPRRVNTGELFF.

The gene calls are TRBV28 and TRBJ2-3, with 10 positions matching TRBD2. The CDR3 length is 15 residues. CDR1 and CDR2 from the germline V gene are MDHEN and SYDVKM. Trimming removed 5 bases from V and 0 bases from J; junction bases left unmatched: 2. As DNA, the CDR3 is TGTGCCAGCAGTCGAGCGGGGGGGAGCACAGATACGCAGTATTTT. As protein: CASSRAGGSTDTQYF.

The chain has TRBV6-4 and TRBJ2-5; the D gene is possibly TRBD1 (6 bases). With the DNA end fitting TRBJ2-7 better, the J assignment may be wrong. Germline V lookup: CDR1 MRHNA, CDR2 SNTAGT. The CDR3 loop spans 11 amino acids. CDR3 nucleotides: TGTGCCACACAGGGAGTCTACGAGCAGTACTTC. Its protein is CATQGVYEQYF.

The genes are TRBV27 and TRBJ1-2; maybe TRBD1 (6 bases). Germline-derived CDR1 and CDR2 are MNHEY and SMNVEV (reference sequence). The CDR3 runs 14 residues. The germline V and J ends were trimmed by 4 bases and 4 bases, with 13 bases remaining between them. The CDR3: CASSYRARAYGYTF. The CDR3 nucleotides are TGTGCCAGCAGTTACAGGGCCCGGGCCTATGGCTACACCTTC.

Only a few counts were recorded for this clone. V usage is TRBV18 and J usage is TRBJ2-1, with 10 bases aligning to TRBD2. Germline CDR1 and CDR2: KGHSH and LQKENI. The ends lost 3 bases at V and 5 bases at J; junction bases unmatched: 4. CDR3 length equals 15 residues. This CDR3 is CASSPGLAGDNEQFF. The DNA of the CDR3 is TGTGCCAGCTCACCTGGGCTAGCGGGGGACAATGAGCAGTTCTTC. Full variable domain (missing parts from reference TRBV18 and TRBJ2-1): NAGVMQNPRHLVRRRGQEARLRCSPMKGHSHVYWYRQLPEEGLKFMVYLQKENIIDESGMPKERFSAEFPKEGPSILRIQQVVRGDSAAYFCASSPGLAGDNEQFFGPGTRLTVL.

Only a few counts were recorded for this clone. The rearrangement links TRBV27 to TRBJ1-4, with D perhaps TRBD1 (5 bases). V was cut by 4 bases and J by 0 bases, with 9 bases left in between. The CDR3 spans 15 residues. Germline CDR1 is MNHEY and CDR2 is SMNVEV (reference sequence). The CDR3 DNA is TGTGCCAGCAGTTCCAGGGTCACAACTAATGAAAAACTGTTTTTT. Amino acid sequence: CASSSRVTTNEKLFF. Based on the CDR3 plus reference TRBV27 and TRBJ1-4, the full variable domain is EAQVTQNPRYLITVTGKKLTVTCSQNMNHEYMSWYRQDPGLGLRQIYYSMNVEVTDKGDVPEGYKVSRKEKRNFPLILESPSPNQTSLYFCASSSRVTTNEKLFFGSGTQLSVL.

This clone was counted a single time. V usage is TRBV27 and J usage is TRBJ2-2; the D is unclear. Trimming pared 3 bases from V and 3 bases from J, leaving 5 bases between. CDR1 is MNHEY and CDR2 is SMNVEV in the germline V gene (reference sequence). CDR3 length: 13 residues. Here the CDR3 DNA reads TGTGCCAGCAGTTTGAGTTACACCGGGGAGCTGTTTTTT. Its translation is CASSLSYTGELFF.

CDR3 DNA: TGTGCCTGGGTCGGAGTAGCCATGAACACTGAAGCTTTCTTT. This translates into CAWVGVAMNTEAFF. V usage is TRBV30 and J usage is TRBJ1-1; D gene uncertain. In germline, CDR1 is GTSNPN, CDR2 SVGIG (reference sequence). Trimming stripped 5 bases from V and 0 bases from J, with 13 bases between. The CDR3 contains 14 residues.

The CDR3 loop is CASSLNIYTGELFF. The DNA for the CDR3 is TGTGCCAGCAGCTTAAACATATACACCGGGGAGCTGTTTTTT. The chain has TRBV7-3 and TRBJ2-2, with unresolved D. The ends were cut back, 1 base at V and 3 bases at J, with 6 bases in the middle. Germline V gene data show CDR1 as SGHTA and CDR2 as FQGTGA. The CDR3 length is 14 residues.

This clone showed up just once. It is unclear where the CDR3 begins or ends on the DNA, so no DNA is shown, and the CDR3 is as TCRdb lists it. The rearrangement uses TRBV21-1 and TRBJ2-5; no DNA check was done on the table's D call, TRBD2. TRBV21-1 is described as a pseudogene. The CDR3 adds up to 16 amino acids, both ends counted. The CDR3 spells CASSKVASGIQETQYF.

This chain uses TRBV2 with TRBJ2-3, with a possible D match to TRBD1 (5 bases). Germline V gives CDR1 SNHLY, CDR2 FYNNEI. The V end was cut by 3 bases, the J end by 7 bases, with 14 bases between. This CDR3 is built from 14 residues. Written as DNA, the CDR3 is TGTGCCAGCAGTGACGGCCAGGGTAGGAATACGCAGTATTTT. The encoded protein is CASSDGQGRNTQYF. The variable domain in full, completed from reference TRBV2 and TRBJ2-3, reads EPEVTQTPSHQVTQMGQEVILRCVPISNHLYFYWYRQILGQKVEFLVSFYNNEISEKSEIFDDQFSVERPDGSNFTLKIRSTKLEDSAMYFCASSDGQGRNTQYFGPGTRLTVL.

This chain links TRBV6-6 with TRBJ1-2; D remains unclear. CDR1 MNHNY and CDR2 SVGAGI come from the germline V gene (reference sequence). The CDR3 spans 12 residues. The V gene lost 4 bases and the J gene lost 6 bases, with 9 bases spanning the gap. This CDR3 reads CASSSPRDGYTF. The CDR3 nucleotides read TGTGCCAGCAGTTCCCCACGGGATGGCTACACCTTC.